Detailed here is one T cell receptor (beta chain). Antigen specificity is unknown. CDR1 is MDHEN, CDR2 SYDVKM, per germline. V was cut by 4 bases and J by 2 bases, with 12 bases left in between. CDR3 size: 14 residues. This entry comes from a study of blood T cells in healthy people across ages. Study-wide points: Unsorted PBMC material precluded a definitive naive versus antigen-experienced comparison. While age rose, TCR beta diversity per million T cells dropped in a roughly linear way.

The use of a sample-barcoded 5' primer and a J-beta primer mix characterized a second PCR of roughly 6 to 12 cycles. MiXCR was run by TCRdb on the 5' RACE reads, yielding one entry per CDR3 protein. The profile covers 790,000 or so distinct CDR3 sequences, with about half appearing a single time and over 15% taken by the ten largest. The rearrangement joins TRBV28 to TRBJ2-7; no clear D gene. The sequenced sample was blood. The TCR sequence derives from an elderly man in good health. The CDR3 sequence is CASSSLRQPYEQYF. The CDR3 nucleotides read TGTGCCAGCAGTTCCCTCCGACAACCCTACGAGCAGTACTTC.